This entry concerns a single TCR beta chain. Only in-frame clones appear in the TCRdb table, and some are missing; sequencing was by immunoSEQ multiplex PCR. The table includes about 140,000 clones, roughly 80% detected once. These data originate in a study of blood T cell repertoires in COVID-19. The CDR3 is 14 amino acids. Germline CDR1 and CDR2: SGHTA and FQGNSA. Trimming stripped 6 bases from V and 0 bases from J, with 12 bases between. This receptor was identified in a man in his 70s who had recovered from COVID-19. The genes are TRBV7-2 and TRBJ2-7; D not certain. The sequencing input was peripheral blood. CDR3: CASSRVMGSYEQYF. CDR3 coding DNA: TGTGCCAGCAGTCGGGTCATGGGCTCCTACGAGCAGTACTTC. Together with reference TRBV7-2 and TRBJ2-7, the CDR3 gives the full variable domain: GAGVSQSPSNKVTEKGKDVELRCDPISGHTALYWYRQSLGQGLEFLIYFQGNSAPDKSGLPSDRFSAERTGGSVSTLTIQRTQQEDSAVYLCASSRVMGSYEQYFGPGTRLTVT.